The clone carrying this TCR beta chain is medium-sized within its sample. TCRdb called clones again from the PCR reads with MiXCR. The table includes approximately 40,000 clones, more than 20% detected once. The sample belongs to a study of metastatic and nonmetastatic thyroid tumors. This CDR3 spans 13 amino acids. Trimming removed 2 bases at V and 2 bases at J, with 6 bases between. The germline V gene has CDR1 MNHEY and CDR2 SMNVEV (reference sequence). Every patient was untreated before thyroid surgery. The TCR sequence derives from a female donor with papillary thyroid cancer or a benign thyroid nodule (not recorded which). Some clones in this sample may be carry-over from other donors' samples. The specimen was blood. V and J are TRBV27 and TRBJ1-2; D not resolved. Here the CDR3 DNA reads TGTGCCAGCAGTTTAGCAGAGAACTATGGCTACACCTTC. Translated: CASSLAENYGYTF.